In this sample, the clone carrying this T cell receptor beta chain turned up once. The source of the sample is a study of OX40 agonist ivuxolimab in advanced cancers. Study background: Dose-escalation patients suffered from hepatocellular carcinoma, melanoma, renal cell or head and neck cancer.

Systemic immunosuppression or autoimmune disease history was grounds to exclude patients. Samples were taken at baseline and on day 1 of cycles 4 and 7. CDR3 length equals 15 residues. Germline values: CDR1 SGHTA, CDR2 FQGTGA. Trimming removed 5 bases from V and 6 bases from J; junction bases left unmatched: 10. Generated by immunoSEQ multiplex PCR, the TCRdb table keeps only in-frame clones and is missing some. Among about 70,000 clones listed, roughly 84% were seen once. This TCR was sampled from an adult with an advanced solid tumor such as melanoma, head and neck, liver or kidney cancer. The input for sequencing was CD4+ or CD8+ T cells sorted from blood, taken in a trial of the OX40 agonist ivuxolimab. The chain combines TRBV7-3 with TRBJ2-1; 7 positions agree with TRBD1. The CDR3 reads CASSDTRQGFNEQFF. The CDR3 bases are TGTGCCAGCAGCGATACCCGACAGGGCTTCAATGAGCAGTTCTTC.